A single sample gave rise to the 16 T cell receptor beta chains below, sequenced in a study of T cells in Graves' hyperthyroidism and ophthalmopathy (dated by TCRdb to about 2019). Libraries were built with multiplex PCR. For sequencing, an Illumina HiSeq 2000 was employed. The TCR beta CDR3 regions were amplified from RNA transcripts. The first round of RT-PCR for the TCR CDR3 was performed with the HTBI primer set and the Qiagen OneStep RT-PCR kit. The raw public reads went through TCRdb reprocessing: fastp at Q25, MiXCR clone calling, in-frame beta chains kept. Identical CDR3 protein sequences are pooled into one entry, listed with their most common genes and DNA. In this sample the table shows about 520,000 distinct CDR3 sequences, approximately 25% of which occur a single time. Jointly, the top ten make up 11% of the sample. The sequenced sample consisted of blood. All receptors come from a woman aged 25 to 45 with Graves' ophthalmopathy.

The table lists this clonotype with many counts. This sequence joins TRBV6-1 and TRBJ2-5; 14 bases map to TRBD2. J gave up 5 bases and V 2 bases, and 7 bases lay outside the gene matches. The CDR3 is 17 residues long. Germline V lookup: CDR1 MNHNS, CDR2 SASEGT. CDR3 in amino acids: CASSETPGLAGGETQYF. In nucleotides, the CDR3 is TGTGCCAGCAGTGAAACCCCCGGACTAGCGGGGGGTGAGACCCAGTACTTC.

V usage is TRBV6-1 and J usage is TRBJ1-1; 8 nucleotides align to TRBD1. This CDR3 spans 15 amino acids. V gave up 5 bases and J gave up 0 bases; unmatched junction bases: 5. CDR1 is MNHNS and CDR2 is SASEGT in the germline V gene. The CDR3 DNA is TGTGCCAGCAGTCAGGGGGCCGGGATGAACACTGAAGCTTTCTTT. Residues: CASSQGAGMNTEAFF.

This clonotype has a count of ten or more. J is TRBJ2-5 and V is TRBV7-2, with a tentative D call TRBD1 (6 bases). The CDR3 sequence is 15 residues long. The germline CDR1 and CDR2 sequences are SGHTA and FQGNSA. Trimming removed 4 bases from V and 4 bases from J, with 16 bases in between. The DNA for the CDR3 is TGTGCCAGCAGCTGGCGCTGGGGGCCTTCAGAGACCCAGTACTTC. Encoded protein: CASSWRWGPSETQYF.

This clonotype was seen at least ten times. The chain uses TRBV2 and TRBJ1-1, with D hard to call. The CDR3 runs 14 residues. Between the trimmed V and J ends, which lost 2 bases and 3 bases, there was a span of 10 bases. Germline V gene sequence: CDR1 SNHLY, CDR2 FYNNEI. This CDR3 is CASSEWHSDTEAFF. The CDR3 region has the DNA TGTGCCAGCAGTGAATGGCACAGCGACACTGAAGCTTTCTTT.

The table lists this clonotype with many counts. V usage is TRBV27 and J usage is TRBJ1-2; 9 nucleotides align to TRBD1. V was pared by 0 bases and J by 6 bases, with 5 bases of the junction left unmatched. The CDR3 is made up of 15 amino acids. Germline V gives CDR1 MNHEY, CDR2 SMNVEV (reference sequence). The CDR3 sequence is CASSLSWDRVDGYTF. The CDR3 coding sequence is TGTGCCAGCAGTTTATCGTGGGACAGGGTGGATGGCTACACCTTC.

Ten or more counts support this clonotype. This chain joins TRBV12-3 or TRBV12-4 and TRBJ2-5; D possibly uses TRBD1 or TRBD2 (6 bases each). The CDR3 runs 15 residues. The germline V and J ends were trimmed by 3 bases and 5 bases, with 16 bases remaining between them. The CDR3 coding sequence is TGTGCCAGCAGTTTCGGGGGCCCCGTGGAGGAGACCCAGTACTTC. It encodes CASSFGGPVEETQYF.

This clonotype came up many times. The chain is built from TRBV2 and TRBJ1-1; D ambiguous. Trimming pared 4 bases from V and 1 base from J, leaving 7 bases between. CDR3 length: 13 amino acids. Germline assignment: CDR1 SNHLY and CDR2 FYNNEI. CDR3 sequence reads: CASSVLENTEAFF. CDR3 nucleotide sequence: TGTGCCAGCAGTGTTTTAGAGAACACTGAAGCTTTCTTT.

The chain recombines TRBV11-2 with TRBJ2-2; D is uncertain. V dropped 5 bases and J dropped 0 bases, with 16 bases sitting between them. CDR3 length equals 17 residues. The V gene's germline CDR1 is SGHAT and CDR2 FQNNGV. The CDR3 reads CASSPLPWRPNTGELFF. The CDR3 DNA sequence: TGTGCCAGCAGCCCCCTCCCTTGGCGGCCGAACACCGGGGAGCTGTTTTTT.

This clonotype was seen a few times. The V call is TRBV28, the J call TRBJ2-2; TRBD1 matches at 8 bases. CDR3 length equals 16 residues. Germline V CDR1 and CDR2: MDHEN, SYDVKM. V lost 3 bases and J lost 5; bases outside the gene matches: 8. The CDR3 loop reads CASSLSDRGGTGELFF. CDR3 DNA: TGTGCCAGCAGTTTGTCAGACAGGGGCGGGACCGGGGAGCTGTTTTTT.

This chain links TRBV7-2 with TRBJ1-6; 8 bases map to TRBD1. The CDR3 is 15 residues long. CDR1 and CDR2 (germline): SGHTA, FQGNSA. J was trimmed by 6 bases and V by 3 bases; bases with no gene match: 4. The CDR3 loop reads CASSLMGQVNSPLHF. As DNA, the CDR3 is TGTGCCAGCAGCTTGATGGGACAGGTTAATTCACCCCTCCACTTT.

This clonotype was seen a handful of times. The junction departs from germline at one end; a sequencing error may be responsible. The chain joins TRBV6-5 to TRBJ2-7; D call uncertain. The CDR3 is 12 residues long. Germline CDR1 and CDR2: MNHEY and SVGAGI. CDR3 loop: CASRVLAYDQYF. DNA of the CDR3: TGTGCCAGCCGGGTCCTTGCCTACGATCAGTACTTC.

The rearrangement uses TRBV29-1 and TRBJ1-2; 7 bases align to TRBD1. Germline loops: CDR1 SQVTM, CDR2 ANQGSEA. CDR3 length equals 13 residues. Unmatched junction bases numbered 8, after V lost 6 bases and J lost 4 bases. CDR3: CSVRARTGYGYTF. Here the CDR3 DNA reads TGCAGCGTGCGTGCCCGGACAGGCTATGGCTACACCTTC.

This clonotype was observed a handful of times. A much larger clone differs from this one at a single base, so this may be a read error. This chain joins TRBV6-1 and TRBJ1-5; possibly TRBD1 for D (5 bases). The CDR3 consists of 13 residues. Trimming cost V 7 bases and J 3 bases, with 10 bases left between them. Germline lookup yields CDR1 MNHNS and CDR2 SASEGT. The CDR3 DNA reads TGTGCCAGCATGGGGGGGAACAATCAGCCCCAGCATTTT. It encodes CASMGGNNQPQHF.

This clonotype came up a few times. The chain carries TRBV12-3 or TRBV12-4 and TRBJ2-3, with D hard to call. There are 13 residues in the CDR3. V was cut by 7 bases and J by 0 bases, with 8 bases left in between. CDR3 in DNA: TGTGCCAGCACCCCACCTAGCACAGATACGCAGTATTTT. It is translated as CASTPPSTDTQYF.

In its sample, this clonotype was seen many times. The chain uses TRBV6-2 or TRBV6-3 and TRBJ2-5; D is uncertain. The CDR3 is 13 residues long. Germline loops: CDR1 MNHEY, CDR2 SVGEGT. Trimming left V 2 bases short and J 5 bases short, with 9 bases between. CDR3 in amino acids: CASSYTQTETQYF. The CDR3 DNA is TGTGCCAGCAGTTACACGCAGACGGAGACCCAGTACTTC.

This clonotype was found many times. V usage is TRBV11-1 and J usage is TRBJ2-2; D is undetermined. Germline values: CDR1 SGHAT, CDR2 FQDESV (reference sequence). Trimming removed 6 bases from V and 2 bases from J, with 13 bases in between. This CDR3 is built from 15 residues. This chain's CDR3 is CASSSTRVNTGELFF. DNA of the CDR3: TGTGCCAGCAGTTCTACTCGGGTCAACACCGGGGAGCTGTTTTTT.